This T cell receptor (beta chain) appears in the sequencing data of a study of graft-versus-host responses after intestinal transplantation. Across the study: Recipients uniformly received anti-thymocyte globulin induction, followed by tacrolimus and steroids for roughly 3 years. Whole-study findings and limits: Researchers found GvH clones in recipient marrow, and some showed up first in ileum or blood.

The repertoire was sequenced with immunoSEQ multiplex PCR; TCRdb's copy has only in-frame clones and lacks some. The sample contains more than 100,000 clones, roughly 93% of which appear only once. In the case of this clone: Its antigen is currently unknown.

This specimen consisted of unstimulated CD8+ T cells sorted from spleen or lymph node cells, obtained before intestinal transplant. This receptor was taken from a human donor who received an intestinal transplant.

This CDR3 reads CSVRATLNTEAFF. In DNA, the CDR3 is TGCAGCGTGAGGGCCACCCTGAACACTGAAGCTTTCTTT. The chain links TRBV29-1 to TRBJ1-1; D is undetermined. The V end was cut by 6 bases, the J end by 0 bases, with 11 bases between. CDR3 length: 13 amino acids. Germline loops: CDR1 SQVTM, CDR2 ANQGSEA.